These T cell receptor beta chains were read from a single sample in a study of T cell responses to AZD1222 COVID-19 vaccine. Some clones are missing from TCRdb's copy, which holds only in-frame ones; the method was immunoSEQ multiplex PCR. The sample lists some 150,000 clones, around 90% occurring once. The input for sequencing was peripheral blood, taken 28 days after the second AZD1222 dose. The receptor source for this set is an adult who received the AZD1222 COVID-19 vaccine. Both conserved end residues are part of each CDR3. A D gene is named only where the DNA matches it firmly. Size values are once, few and many counts, or a class for expanded clones, and some rows have none.

j_call d_call v_call clone_size cdr3_nt cdr3_aa
TRBJ2-2 TRBD2 TRBV7-9 NA TGTGCCAGCAGCCAAAGGTTCATTCTAGCGGGAAACACCGGGGAGCTGTTTTTT CASSQRFILAGNTGELFF
TRBJ2-5 NA TRBV18 NA TGTGCCAGCTCACCCGGGTTTCAAGAGACCCAGTACTTC CASSPGFQETQYF
TRBJ1-3 NA TRBV5-4 NA TGTGCCAGCAGCCTTGGAGGAAAAGCGCGTGGAAACACCATATATTTT CASSLGGKARGNTIYF
TRBJ2-7 NA TRBV6-5 NA TGTGCCAGTCACCGGGGCAGTTCCTACGAGCAGTACTTC CASHRGSSYEQYF
TRBJ2-1 TRBD2 TRBV3-1/TRBV3-2 NA TGTGCCAGCAGCCAAGAGTGGGGACTAGCGGGAGGGTATGAGCAGTTCTTC CASSQEWGLAGGYEQFF
TRBJ1-3 NA TRBV18 NA TGTGCCAGCTCACCACCGGGTACGAACTCTGGAAACACCATATATTTT CASSPPGTNSGNTIYF
TRBJ1-1 NA TRBV6-5 NA TGTGCCAGCAGTTACAGTACATCCCCCGACACTGAAGCTTTCTTT CASSYSTSPDTEAFF
TRBJ1-2 NA TRBV20-1 NA TGCAGTGCCGGGGCTGCCCATGGCTACACCTTC CSAGAAHGYTF
TRBJ1-2 TRBD1 TRBV6-5 few TGTGCCAGCAGTTCTCAGGGGGGAGGAGGGGGCTACACCTTC CASSSQGGGGGYTF
TRBJ1-4 NA TRBV18 NA TGTGCCAGCTCACGGGGTCTCGCCCCTAATGAAAAACTGTTTTTT CASSRGLAPNEKLFF
TRBJ1-1 NA TRBV11-2 NA TGTGCCAGCAGCTTCGGGCCACGGGGCACTGAAGCTTTCTTT CASSFGPRGTEAFF
TRBJ2-3 NA TRBV5-1 NA TGCGCCAGCAGCTTGGGACGGGGCGGGCCCAGCACAGATACGCAGTATTTT CASSLGRGGPSTDTQYF
TRBJ1-5 NA TRBV7-3 NA TGTGCCAGCAGCTCCCCACCGGTTTCCAATCAGCCCCAGCATTTT CASSSPPVSNQPQHF
TRBJ2-1 NA TRBV24-1 NA TGTGCCACCAGTGATTCAATGGACAATGAGCAGTTCTTC CATSDSMDNEQFF
TRBJ2-5 TRBD1 TRBV11-2 once TGTGCCAGCAGTGCTCGACAGGGGGGCCAAGAGACCCAGTACTTC CASSARQGGQETQYF
TRBJ1-2 NA TRBV6-5 NA TGTGCCAGCAGTTACTCGAGCCGGGAGAACTATGGCTACACCTTC CASSYSSRENYGYTF
TRBJ1-1 NA TRBV6-1 NA TGTGCCAGCAGTGAACAGGGTATCGGTGAAGCTTTCTTT CASSEQGIGEAFF
TRBJ1-2 NA TRBV27 NA TGTGCCAGCAGCTCCGGGCTATCTAACTATGGCTACACCTTC CASSSGLSNYGYTF
TRBJ1-2 NA TRBV9 NA TGTGCCAGCAGCGTCCGGGCGACAGCGAACTATGGCTACACCTTC CASSVRATANYGYTF
TRBJ2-2 NA TRBV7-2 NA TGTGCCAGCAGCATCGATCGACAAGGGGAGCTGTTTTTT CASSIDRQGELFF
TRBJ1-5 NA TRBV6-5 NA TGTGCCAGCACAGAGGCCTTTTCCAATCAGCCCCAGCATTTT CASTEAFSNQPQHF
TRBJ1-1 NA TRBV2 NA TGTGCCAGCAGTGTAGGGGGCACTGAAGCTTTCTTT CASSVGGTEAFF
TRBJ2-3 NA TRBV3-1/TRBV3-2 NA TGTGCCAGCAGCCAGATGGGCGGGGATACGCAGTATTTT CASSQMGGDTQYF
TRBJ2-5 NA TRBV30 NA TGTGCCTGGAGTGTAAACGGGGAGACCCAGTACTTC CAWSVNGETQYF
TRBJ2-1 TRBD1 TRBV11-3 NA TGTGCCAGCAGCTCGGACAGGAACCTCTACAATGAGCAGTTCTTC CASSSDRNLYNEQFF
TRBJ1-6 NA TRBV18 NA TGTGCCAGCTCAGCCTCTCGGTCACCCCTCCACTTT CASSASRSPLHF
TRBJ1-3 NA TRBV6-2/TRBV6-3 NA TGTGCCAGCAGTTACGGGAGTTTTGGAAACACCATATATTTT CASSYGSFGNTIYF
TRBJ1-1 NA TRBV6-6 NA TGTGCCAGCAGTTACTCGGGGAGGAACACTGAAGCTTTCTTT CASSYSGRNTEAFF
TRBJ1-2 TRBD1 TRBV27 NA TGTGCCAGCAGTTCGGTTAGGGACAGGGATAACTATGGCTACACCTTC CASSSVRDRDNYGYTF
TRBJ1-1 NA TRBV5-1 NA TGCGCCAGCAGCCCTGGGAGCGGGAACACTGAAGCTTTCTTT CASSPGSGNTEAFF
TRBJ2-1 TRBD2 TRBV7-9 NA TGTGCCAGCAGCCCTCGACTAGCTAAGGCCGTTTTGGAGCAGTTCTTC CASSPRLAKAVLEQFF
TRBJ2-5 NA TRBV6-1 few TGTGCCAGCAGTGAAAGTTCGCAGGACTGGGAGACCCAGTACTTC CASSESSQDWETQYF
TRBJ1-1 NA TRBV2 few TGTGCCAGCAAGGCCGGGGGGAGCGGTGAAGCTTTCTTT CASKAGGSGEAFF
TRBJ1-5 TRBD1 TRBV30 NA TGTGCCTGGAGTGGGACAGGCCTCTATCAGCCCCAGCATTTT CAWSGTGLYQPQHF
TRBJ1-2 NA TRBV11-2 NA TGTGCCAGCACCCGGGGGGGGCACTATGGCTACACCTTC CASTRGGHYGYTF
TRBJ1-1 NA TRBV3-1/TRBV3-2 NA TGTGCCAGCAGCCCCGACTATTCCGACGGTGAGGGCAACACTGAAGCTTTCTTT CASSPDYSDGEGNTEAFF
TRBJ1-1 NA TRBV28 NA TGTGCCAGCAGTTTGGGGGGAGTGAACACTGAAGCTTTCTTT CASSLGGVNTEAFF
TRBJ2-3 NA TRBV5-4 NA TGTGCCAGCAGCGCGACTCGCAGGGATACGCAGTATTTT CASSATRRDTQYF
TRBJ1-2 TRBD1 TRBV2 NA TGTGCCAGTTCCGGGACAGGGGATTATGGCTACACCTTC CASSGTGDYGYTF
TRBJ2-1 TRBD1 TRBV25-1 NA TGTGCCACCACTCGACAGGGGTCGGGTGGGCAGTTCTTC CATTRQGSGGQFF
TRBJ1-6 NA TRBV19 NA TGTGCCAGTAGTTATGGACAGAGGAATTCACCCCTCCACTTT CASSYGQRNSPLHF
TRBJ1-2 TRBD1 TRBV19 NA TGTGCCAGTCGCCCGACAGGGACAACTAACTATGGCTACACCTTC CASRPTGTTNYGYTF
TRBJ1-5 NA TRBV28 once TGTGCCAGCAGTTTGGTAGACGCCCGCAATCAGCCCCAGCATTTT CASSLVDARNQPQHF
TRBJ2-2 NA TRBV6-5 NA TGTGCCAGCAGTCCCCGGGGGAACACCGGGGAGCTGTTTTTT CASSPRGNTGELFF
TRBJ2-5 TRBD2 TRBV4-1 few TGCGCCAGCAGCCAAGAAGAAGGGCGGGAGGCAAAGACCCAGTACTTC CASSQEEGREAKTQYF
TRBJ2-7 NA TRBV4-2 NA TGTGCCAGCAGCCAAGATATAGAGACTAACGTTCCCTACGAGCAGTACTTC CASSQDIETNVPYEQYF
TRBJ1-3 NA TRBV5-4 once TGTGCCAGCAGCTTTGAAAACACCATATATTTT CASSFENTIYF
TRBJ1-1 NA TRBV7-9 NA TGTGCCAGCAGCCCCCGGGGGGTAGGAACGAACACTGAAGCTTTCTTT CASSPRGVGTNTEAFF
TRBJ2-7 TRBD1 TRBV6-5 NA TGTGCCAGCAGTTACAGGGGGCGCGAAGAGCAGTACTTC CASSYRGREEQYF
TRBJ2-5 TRBD2 TRBV20-1 NA TGCAGTGCTAGTCGTCCTGAACTAGCGGGGCAAGAGACCCAGTACTTC CSASRPELAGQETQYF
TRBJ2-7 TRBD2 TRBV2 NA TGTGCCAGCACCGCCGGGACTAGCAAGACCAACGAGCAGTACTTC CASTAGTSKTNEQYF
TRBJ1-1 NA TRBV30 once TGTGCCTGGGAGAGGTTACCTGAAGCTTTCTTT CAWERLPEAFF
TRBJ1-1 TRBD1 TRBV7-3 NA TGTGCCAGCAGCTACGACAGGGAGGCTGAAGCTTTCTTT CASSYDREAEAFF
TRBJ1-6 NA TRBV28 NA TGTGCCAGCAGTTTACCCGGGACACGGATAAAAAATTCACCCCTCCACTTT CASSLPGTRIKNSPLHF
TRBJ2-1 TRBD2 TRBV5-5 NA TGTGCCAGCAGCTTGGCGAGCGGGAGTTTCGACAATGAGCAGTTCTTC CASSLASGSFDNEQFF
TRBJ1-6 NA TRBV6-5 once TGTGCCAGCAGTTTCGACATAGTCGCTTCACCCCTCCACTTT CASSFDIVASPLHF
TRBJ2-5 NA TRBV21-1 NA TGTGCCAGCAGCAAAGGTCGAGACTATCAAAAAGAGACCCAGTACTTC CASSKGRDYQKETQYF
TRBJ1-1 NA TRBV14 NA TGTGCCAGCAGCCAAATGCTGAACACTGAAGCTTTCTTT CASSQMLNTEAFF
TRBJ1-4 TRBD1 TRBV19 once TGTGCCAGTAGCGTGACAGGGGAAAAACTGTTTTTT CASSVTGEKLFF